These T cell receptor beta chains were read from a single sample in a study of shared clonotypes between healthy human individuals. Assay used: immunoSEQ multiplex PCR; TCRdb lists only in-frame clones, some missing. The table includes hundreds of thousands of clones, about three quarters detected once. Sequenced sample: memory CD4+ T cells sorted from blood. The receptors here all came from a woman under 40 in good health. The conserved cysteine and the conserved F or W are not part of the CDR3 here.

cdr3_aa v_call
ASSIGLDQPQH TRBV19
ASSLSGSYSTDTQY TRBV27
ASSSRTSRETQY TRBV27
ASSFTGAHEQY TRBV7-3
ASSVSGALDSYEQY TRBV7-9
ASSRRLREGEKLF TRBV11-2
ASSRGQEGGELF TRBV5-1
ASSMIPRTEAF TRBV19
ATSRDLADNEQF TRBV15
ASSPNRDSNEKLF TRBV18
ASSEGQESTEAF TRBV6-1
ASSQGSGGLYGYT TRBV4-2
ASSDRAGNEKLF TRBV2
ASIYEKLF TRBV21-1
AWSFIQGRGEQY TRBV30
ASSLEGREQY TRBV11-2
ASTEQGYGYT TRBV6-5
ASSLDRHNEQF TRBV5-1
ASSSPYERGPGEQY TRBV28
ATSRGGANTEAF TRBV15
ASSQGSAGGFTGELF TRBV4-2
ASSTGGLSDTQY TRBV2